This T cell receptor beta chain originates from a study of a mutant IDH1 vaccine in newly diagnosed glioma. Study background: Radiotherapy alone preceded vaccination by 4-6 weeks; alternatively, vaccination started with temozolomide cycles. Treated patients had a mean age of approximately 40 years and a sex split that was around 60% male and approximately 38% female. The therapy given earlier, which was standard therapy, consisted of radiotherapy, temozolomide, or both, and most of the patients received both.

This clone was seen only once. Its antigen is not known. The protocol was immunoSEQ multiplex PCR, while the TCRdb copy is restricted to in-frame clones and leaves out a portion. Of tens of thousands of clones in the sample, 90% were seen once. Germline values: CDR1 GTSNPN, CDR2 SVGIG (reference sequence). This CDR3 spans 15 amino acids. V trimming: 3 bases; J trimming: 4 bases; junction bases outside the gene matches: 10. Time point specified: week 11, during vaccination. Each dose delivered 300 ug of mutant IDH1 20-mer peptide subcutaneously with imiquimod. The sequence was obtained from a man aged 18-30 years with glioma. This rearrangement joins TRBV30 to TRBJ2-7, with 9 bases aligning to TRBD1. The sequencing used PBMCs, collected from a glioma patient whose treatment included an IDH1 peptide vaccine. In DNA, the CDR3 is TGTGCCTGGAGGTCGGGGACAGGGAGGGGATACGAGCAGTACTTC. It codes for CAWRSGTGRGYEQYF.